These 14 T cell receptor beta chains were sequenced from one sample in a study of shared clonotypes between healthy human individuals. Method: immunoSEQ multiplex PCR; TCRdb's copy keeps in-frame clones and lacks some. In the table there are 850,000 to 1,100,000 clones, around three quarters of which are singletons. The sequencing sample was made of memory CD4+ T cells from PBMCs. Noted subset: CD45RA-negative fraction. The receptor source for this set is a man younger than 35 in good health. Some clones in this sample may be carry-over from other donors' samples.

The chain links TRBV28 to TRBJ2-3; the D is unclear. The germline V and J ends were trimmed by 2 bases and 6 bases, with 6 bases remaining between them. Germline V gene lookup returns CDR1 MDHEN and CDR2 SYDVKM. This CDR3 is 12 amino acids long. The DNA of the CDR3 is TGTGCCAGCAGTTTAGTCTTTGATACGCAGTATTTT. Translated, it gives CASSLVFDTQYF.

The chain has TRBV28 and TRBJ2-7, with TRBD1 identical over 8 bases. The germline gives CDR1 MDHEN, CDR2 SYDVKM. The CDR3 is made up of 16 amino acids. The junction had 14 bases not matched to a gene; V was cut back by 4 bases and J by 6 bases. The DNA of the CDR3 is TGTGCCAGCAGTTCTTACAGGGGGTCAGTGGGCGCCGAGCAGTACTTC. Its translation: CASSSYRGSVGAEQYF.

This clone occurred many times. This rearrangement joins TRBV27 to TRBJ2-7; 7 bases are a match to TRBD2. Germline values: CDR1 MNHEY, CDR2 SMNVEV (reference sequence). With 6 bases clipped from V and 0 bases from J, the junction kept 11 bases outside the gene matches. The CDR3 covers 16 residues. CDR3 nucleotide sequence: TGTGCCAGCAGCCACCTAGTCGGGGGGATCTCCTACGAGCAGTACTTC. Its protein product is CASSHLVGGISYEQYF.

This chain joins TRBV27 and TRBJ2-7; D is undetermined. This CDR3 contains 13 residues. Trimming cost V 8 bases and J 0 bases, with 11 bases left between them. CDR1 is MNHEY and CDR2 is SMNVEV in the germline V gene (reference sequence). The CDR3 sequence: CASSTVSSYEQYF. The CDR3 nucleotides are TGTGCCAGCTCAACGGTGAGCTCCTACGAGCAGTACTTC.

The rearrangement links TRBV6-6 to TRBJ2-7; 10 positions agree with TRBD1. There are 16 residues in the CDR3. Germline V CDR1 and CDR2: MNHNY, SVGAGI (reference sequence). Unmatched junction bases numbered 9, after V lost 2 bases and J lost 5 bases. This CDR3 is CASSYRTGTGDDEQYF. CDR3 nucleotides: TGTGCCAGCAGTTACCGAACCGGGACAGGGGACGACGAGCAGTACTTC.

The chain employs TRBV14 and TRBJ1-2; TRBD1 is a possible D gene (5 bases). Per germline, CDR1 SGHDN and CDR2 FVKESK. The CDR3 extends over 15 amino acids. Trimming left V 0 bases short and J 4 bases short, with 12 bases between. In DNA, the CDR3 is TGTGCCAGCAGCCAAGATATGGGGGAGATCTATGGCTACACCTTC. Its protein is CASSQDMGEIYGYTF.

The CDR3 is CASSTRTAGYTF. The CDR3 nucleotides read TGTGCCAGCAGCACACGGACGGCTGGCTACACCTTC. This chain connects TRBV5-6 to TRBJ1-2; the D is unclear. CDR1 is SGHDT and CDR2 is YYEEEE in the germline V gene. V lost 4 bases, J lost 7 bases, and 11 bases lay in between. The CDR3 totals 12 residues.

This chain connects TRBV7-9 to TRBJ1-1; 7 bases agree with TRBD1. The germline V gene encodes CDR1 SEHNR and CDR2 FQNEAQ (reference sequence). The CDR3 spans 14 residues. The V segment lost 3 bases and the J segment 8 bases; nucleotides outside the gene matches: 9. DNA for the CDR3: TGTGCCAGCAGCTTCAGTATATCGGGACAGGAAGCTTTCTTT. Translation: CASSFSISGQEAFF.

The V and J genes are TRBV6-1 and TRBJ2-7, with TRBD1 matching over 10 bases. The CDR3 runs 16 residues. Looked up from germline, CDR1 is MNHNS and CDR2 is SASEGT. V shed 4 bases, J shed 3 bases, and the junction held 9 bases outside the gene matches. The CDR3: CASSGGRTGGFYEQYF. In nucleotides, the CDR3 is TGTGCCAGCAGTGGGGGCCGGACAGGGGGTTTCTACGAGCAGTACTTC.

CDR3 DNA: TGTGCCAGCAGCATCCTGGGCTCTGGGGCCAACGTCCTGACTTTC. The encoded protein is CASSILGSGANVLTF. This rearrangement joins TRBV5-6 to TRBJ2-6, with D uncertain. CDR1 and CDR2 from the germline V gene are SGHDT and YYEEEE. The CDR3 loop spans 15 amino acids. V lost 4 bases and J lost 0, with 8 bases in between. Based on the CDR3 plus reference TRBV5-6 and TRBJ2-6, the full variable domain is DAGVTQSPTHLIKTRGQQVTLRCSPKSGHDTVSWYQQALGQGPQFIFQYYEEEERQRGNFPDRFSGHQFPNYSSELNVNALLLGDSALYLCASSILGSGANVLTFGAGSRLTVL.

The rearrangement joins TRBV11-1 to TRBJ2-3; tentative D call: TRBD2 (6 bases). The V end was cut by 2 bases, the J end by 5 bases, with 20 bases between. Germline V gene sequence: CDR1 SGHAT, CDR2 FQDESV (reference sequence). The CDR3 contains 17 residues. The CDR3 region has the DNA TGTGCCAGCAGCTTACGTGCCCACGGGGGAGCGGGAGATACGCAGTATTTT. Amino acids: CASSLRAHGGAGDTQYF.

This chain links TRBV28 with TRBJ2-1, with D maybe TRBD1 (6 bases). The CDR3 spans 14 residues. The germline V and J ends were trimmed by 6 bases and 6 bases, with 15 bases remaining between them. Germline V CDR1 and CDR2: MDHEN, SYDVKM. CDR3 bases: TGTGCCAGCAGCGTACACAGGGTAAGCAATGAGCAGTTCTTC. Translating it yields CASSVHRVSNEQFF. Combining the CDR3 with reference TRBV28 and TRBJ2-1 gives the whole variable domain DVKVTQSSRYLVKRTGEKVFLECVQDMDHENMFWYRQDPGLGLRLIYFSYDVKMKEKGDIPEGYSVSREKKERFSLILESASTNQTSMYLCASSVHRVSNEQFFGPGTRLTVL.

The chain recombines TRBV4-2 with TRBJ1-1, with D maybe TRBD1 (6 bases). Germline V lookup: CDR1 LGHNA, CDR2 YNFKEQ. The CDR3 contains 14 residues. Trimming removed 2 bases at V and 1 base at J, with 8 bases between. The CDR3 coding sequence is TGTGCCAGCAGCCAACAGGACAGGAACACTGAAGCTTTCTTT. Translation: CASSQQDRNTEAFF.

The rearrangement uses TRBV27 and TRBJ1-4; 11 bases fit TRBD1. The CDR3 is made up of 20 amino acids. The V segment lost 7 bases and the J segment 0 bases; nucleotides outside the gene matches: 16. CDR1 and CDR2 from the germline V gene are MNHEY and SMNVEV (reference sequence). The CDR3 is CASTEGTGGSRVATNEKLFF. The CDR3 nucleotides read TGTGCCAGCACCGAAGGGACAGGGGGAAGTCGTGTCGCAACTAATGAAAAACTGTTTTTT.